This TCR beta chain was sequenced for a study of vaccination and CD4 T cells after COVID-19 (dated by TCRdb to between 2022 and 2023). Turning to the overall study: Every convalescent patient had a positive nasal swab PCR test for SARS-CoV-2, with mild disease in 8 to 10 patients and severe disease in one. The cultures were stimulated with overlapping spike peptide pools from SARS-CoV-2 and from the common cold coronaviruses HCoV-NL63, HCoV-OC43 and HCoV-229E. Post-vaccine blood samples were collected a median of about 11 weeks after the second vaccine dose, ranging from roughly 12 to 250 days. The convalescent cohort included six males and four females, with two Hispanic individuals, seven Caucasians, two Asians and one multiracial person. In control cultures, a CEFX viral epitope pool was used as positive control, an HIV-1 Nef peptide pool was used as negative control, or no peptide was added. Post-COVID blood samples from convalescent patients were collected a median of around 100 days after diagnosis, with a range of roughly 30 to 161 days. The spike-specific CD4+ TCR repertoire was compared before and after mRNA vaccination in over 9 COVID-19 convalescent patients and a few infection-naive healthy vaccine recipients. Each participant got two doses of either the Pfizer-BioNTech BNT162b2 vaccine (n=8) or the Moderna mRNA-1273 vaccine (n=2).

What the work shows at the level of the full study, not this receptor alone: Among the post-vaccine SARS-CoV-2-reactive clones in convalescent patients, a median approximately 90% showed up only after vaccination, which suggests vaccine-specific priming. The study included relatively few convalescent patients and did not analyze early timepoints after natural infection. Nearly all vaccine-specific clones in convalescent patients (304 of 307) were mono-reactive for SARS-CoV-2 spike rather than cross-reactive with common cold coronaviruses. An increase in the median number of SARS-CoV-2-reactive clonotypes from some 20 after infection to roughly 38 after vaccination was observed, but the change was not found to be significant.

V is pared back by 4 bases and J by 5 bases, with 15 bases lying between the germline termini. CDR1 and CDR2, looked up from the germline V gene (reference sequence), are DFQATT and SNEGSKA. Inclusive of the bounding cysteine and phenylalanine, the CDR3 is 15 residues long. Of all the DNA, just the CDR3 is kept, 45 bases in frame from base 1. The sample's treatment or condition label, in plain terms: roughly 10-day PBMC culture with coronavirus spike peptide pools or control peptides (ViraFEST assay). The ViraFEST assay was used in the study, in which antigen-specific T cells were expanded with peptide pools and expanded clonotypes were subsequently identified by TCR sequencing. The convalescent patients' positive SARS-CoV-2 PCR tests fell between March and December 2020, which was before the Alpha, Beta and Delta variants emerged in the United States. More than 1.5 million PBMCs per well were cultured in IMDM with about 5% human AB serum and 8.5 to 10 IU/ml IL-2, plus 10 ug/ml peptide pools. On days 3 and 7, half of the culture medium was replaced with fresh IL-2-containing medium. After roughly 9 days of culture, CD4+ T cells were isolated by negative selection with the EasySep CD4+ T cell isolation kit. Ficoll-Paque Plus gradient centrifugation was used to isolate PBMCs from whole blood, and the isolated PBMCs were then either used fresh or cryopreserved at -140C. Each culture condition was generally run in triplicate wells.

The library was generated by PCR. DNA from cultured CD4+ T cells underwent TCR sequencing with the Oncomine TCR Beta short-read assay at the Johns Hopkins FTIC core. The QIAamp micro DNA kit was used to extract genomic DNA from the cultured CD4+ T cells. Oncomine TCR Beta libraries from cultured CD4+ T cells were pooled with unique dual indexes and sequenced on an Illumina iSeq 100. The published analysis was carried out like this. Non-productive sequences were removed, and CDR3s not starting with C, not ending with F or W, or shorter than 7 amino acids were discarded. The MANAFEST web application identified antigen-specific clonotypes by comparing peptide-stimulated wells against reference wells and other culture wells. An FDR below 0.05, an odds ratio above 5, and a productive frequency above 0.1% in at least two of three replicate wells were required for clones to be considered positive. A clonotype counted as cross-reactive if it showed significant expansion both in the SARS-CoV-2 spike wells and in at least one common cold coronavirus spike condition. Using R version 3.6.1, CDR3 homology was evaluated through Levenshtein distances (stringdist) along with unrooted phylogenetic trees (ape). TCRdb reran the public reads through fastp at Q25 and MiXCR, keeping productive beta chains. Merged by CDR3 protein, the rows form single entries marked with the most common genes and DNA. Here the V and J calls rest on TCRdb's processing, not on the authors' analysis. The sample profile shows around 19,000 distinct CDR3 sequences; 60% of them were found once. The ten largest clonotypes hold around a tenth of the sample.

Of note for this clonotype: The antigen this receptor binds is unknown. Within one base of it there is no much larger clone, and no base qualities were kept.

The rearranged chain carries TRBV20-1 and TRBJ1-6, with no D gene named confidently. The specimen was CD4+ T cells from blood, cultured in vitro. The sequence was collected from a human donor who had recovered from COVID-19. The CDR3 in this case is CSATSAGVNNSPLHF. The nucleotide sequence reads as follows: TGCAGTGCTACCTCAGCCGGGGTAAATAATTCACCCCTCCACTTT.